The next 8 T cell receptor beta chains were all read from a single sample in a study of blood T cell repertoires in COVID-19. Clones were read by immunoSEQ multiplex PCR, and TCRdb kept only the in-frame ones, dropping some. There are 100,000 to 150,000 clones in the sample; 79% occur only once, and about 40% lies in the top ten. The sequencing sample was made of peripheral blood. These TCRs come from a man in his forties or fifties with active or convalescent COVID-19.

The V gene is TRBV9, the J gene TRBJ2-5, with 9 bases that match TRBD2. The CDR3 runs to 13 residues. The trim removed 1 base at V and 5 bases at J, leaving 0 bases unmatched. Germline CDR1 is SGDLS and CDR2 is YYNGEE. CDR3 region: CASSVSGRETQYF. Written as DNA, the CDR3 is TGTGCCAGCAGCGTAAGCGGGAGGGAGACCCAGTACTTC.

The genes are TRBV5-6 and TRBJ2-7; D unresolved. There are 12 residues in the CDR3. CDR1 and CDR2 (germline): SGHDT, YYEEEE. V lost 5 bases, J lost 3 bases, and 9 bases lay in between. CDR3 in DNA: TGTGCCAGCAGTAGAGTCTACTACGAGCAGTACTTC. It specifies CASSRVYYEQYF. The complete variable domain, with remaining parts taken from reference TRBV5-6 and TRBJ2-7, reads DAGVTQSPTHLIKTRGQQVTLRCSPKSGHDTVSWYQQALGQGPQFIFQYYEEEERQRGNFPDRFSGHQFPNYSSELNVNALLLGDSALYLCASSRVYYEQYFGPGTRLTVT.

V usage is TRBV29-1 and J usage is TRBJ2-1, with TRBD2 as a possible D gene (7 bases). V lost 3 bases and J 6 bases, leaving 21 bases between the germline ends. The CDR3 covers 16 residues. In germline, CDR1 is SQVTM, CDR2 ANQGSEA. DNA of the CDR3: TGCAGCGTTGATCAACCCCGCGTCGGGGGGCGCAATGAGCAGTTCTTC. This codes for CSVDQPRVGGRNEQFF.

The chain couples TRBV27 to TRBJ1-5; 7 bases match TRBD1. The CDR3 length is 16 residues. V shed 4 bases, J shed 7 bases, and the junction held 13 bases outside the gene matches. Germline V gives CDR1 MNHEY, CDR2 SMNVEV (reference sequence). This CDR3 reads CASSSAMRGPGQPQHF. The CDR3 DNA sequence: TGTGCCAGCAGTTCCGCAATGAGGGGGCCCGGACAGCCCCAGCATTTT.

V is TRBV4-1 and J is TRBJ1-2; no clear D. The CDR3 contains 16 residues. Germline lookup yields CDR1 MGHRA and CDR2 YSYEKL. The V end lost 0 bases, the J end lost 4 bases, and 15 bases lay between the germline ends. The CDR3: CASSQEKPGSSYGYTF. The CDR3 DNA follows: TGCGCCAGCAGCCAAGAAAAACCAGGCAGCAGCTATGGCTACACCTTC.

The chain is built from TRBV5-1 and TRBJ2-3, with D uncertain. The V gene's germline CDR1 is SGHRS and CDR2 YFSETQ. CDR3 size: 14 residues. Trimming removed 6 bases from V and 2 bases from J, with 13 bases in between. CDR3 residues: CASNRELDTDTQYF. CDR3 nucleotides: TGCGCCAGCAACAGAGAGCTTGACACAGATACGCAGTATTTT.

This chain uses TRBV28 with TRBJ2-7; 7 bases map to TRBD1. The CDR3 consists of 14 residues. Germline V gives CDR1 MDHEN, CDR2 SYDVKM. The V and J ends lost 6 bases and 4 bases, in that order; junction bases with no gene match: 9. This chain's CDR3 is CASRTTGVSYEQYF. The CDR3 DNA is TGTGCCAGCAGAACAACAGGGGTTTCGTACGAGCAGTACTTC.

This chain connects TRBV18 to TRBJ2-3; 8 bases match TRBD2. CDR1 is KGHSH, CDR2 LQKENI, per germline. Trimming cost V 2 bases and J 3 bases; bases outside gene matches: 4. This CDR3 is built from 15 residues. The CDR3 protein is CASSPVSGKTDTQYF. The DNA of the CDR3 is TGTGCCAGCTCACCAGTTAGCGGGAAGACAGATACGCAGTATTTT. Full variable domain (remainder filled in from reference TRBV18 and TRBJ2-3): NAGVMQNPRHLVRRRGQEARLRCSPMKGHSHVYWYRQLPEEGLKFMVYLQKENIIDESGMPKERFSAEFPKEGPSILRIQQVVRGDSAAYFCASSPVSGKTDTQYFGPGTRLTVL.